Listed below are T cell receptor beta chains from one sample, sequenced in a study of shared clonotypes between healthy human individuals. Using immunoSEQ multiplex PCR, the repertoire was profiled, and TCRdb retains in-frame clones only, with some absent. The sample has roughly 2 million clones; about 95% are singletons. Sequencing was done on a sample of naive CD8+ T cells sorted from blood. The receptor source for this set is a man between 18 and 29 years old in good health. The CDR3 runs from the conserved cysteine through the conserved F or W. The D gene is left open where the match is weak. Clone size is stated in some rows and not others, as once, few, many or a class when expanded.

d_call,clone_size,j_call,v_call,cdr3_aa,cdr3_nt
-,-,TRBJ1-5,TRBV28,CASSLETGYSNQPQHF,TGTGCCAGCAGTTTAGAAACAGGGTATAGCAATCAGCCCCAGCATTTT
TRBD1,-,TRBJ1-1,TRBV10-3,CAISELYRGGRNTEAFF,TGTGCCATCAGTGAGTTGTACAGGGGAGGGAGGAACACTGAAGCTTTCTTT
-,-,TRBJ2-2,TRBV7-3,CASSTGTVNTGELFF,TGTGCCAGCAGTACGGGGACGGTGAACACCGGGGAGCTGTTTTTT
-,-,TRBJ1-2,TRBV27,CASSPGPGMGYGYTF,TGTGCCAGCAGTCCCGGACCGGGTATGGGCTATGGCTACACCTTC
-,-,TRBJ2-7,TRBV10-3,CAISGGHNYEQYF,TGTGCCATCAGTGGGGGTCATAACTACGAGCAGTACTTC
-,-,TRBJ2-1,TRBV28,CASSLHPASNNEQFF,TGTGCCAGCAGTTTACACCCGGCTAGCAACAATGAGCAGTTCTTC
TRBD1,-,TRBJ1-2,TRBV19,CASSTGDGYTF,TGTGCCAGTAGCACAGGGGATGGCTACACCTTC
-,once,TRBJ2-7,TRBV5-8,CASSSGGAYEQYF,TGTGCCAGCAGCTCGGGCGGAGCCTACGAGCAGTACTTC
TRBD1,-,TRBJ1-2,TRBV6-5,CASSLGTGRGYGYTF,TGTGCCAGCAGTTTGGGGACAGGGCGAGGCTATGGCTACACCTTC
-,-,TRBJ1-1,TRBV5-1,CASSRRGAPNTEAFF,TGCGCCAGCAGTAGGAGGGGCGCCCCTAACACTGAAGCTTTCTTT
TRBD1,-,TRBJ2-1,TRBV10-2,CASSEETGGFDEQFF,TGCGCCAGCAGTGAGGAGACAGGGGGCTTCGATGAGCAGTTCTTC
-,-,TRBJ2-7,TRBV7-2,CASSLVTGYEQYF,TGTGCCAGCAGCCTAGTGACGGGCTACGAGCAGTACTTC
-,-,TRBJ2-7,TRBV4-3,CASSLDRGGYEQYF,TGCGCCAGCAGCCTAGACAGAGGGGGCTACGAGCAGTACTTC
-,-,TRBJ2-7,TRBV9,CASSVDGVVGYEQYF,TGTGCCAGCAGCGTAGACGGGGTGGTGGGCTACGAGCAGTACTTC
-,once,TRBJ2-7,TRBV19,CASSPGTSDYEQYF,TGTGCCAGTAGCCCCGGGACATCGGACTACGAGCAGTACTTC
-,once,TRBJ1-1,TRBV28,CASSLVLTNTEAFF,TGTGCCAGCAGTTTAGTCCTGACGAACACTGAAGCTTTCTTT
-,-,TRBJ2-3,TRBV5-6,CASSPDPILDTQYF,TGTGCCAGCAGCCCGGACCCAATCCTAGATACGCAGTATTTT
-,-,TRBJ2-7,TRBV5-6,CASTPRHEQYF,TGTGCCAGCACCCCCCGCCACGAGCAGTACTTC
TRBD2,-,TRBJ2-3,TRBV4-2,CASSQVERGGRDTQYF,TGTGCCAGCAGCCAAGTAGAGCGGGGGGGCCGGGATACGCAGTATTTT
-,-,TRBJ1-1,TRBV2,CASSQQDVGTEAFF,TGTGCCAGCAGCCAACAGGATGTGGGCACTGAAGCTTTCTTT
-,-,TRBJ2-7,TRBV10-3,CAIRRGLVGEQYF,TGTGCCATCAGGAGGGGACTCGTGGGGGAGCAGTACTTC
-,once,TRBJ2-2,TRBV4-1,CASSTGAPNTGELFF,TGCGCCAGCAGTACGGGAGCACCGAACACCGGGGAGCTGTTTTTT
-,-,TRBJ1-1,TRBV6-6,CASSYSMARNTEAFF,TGTGCCAGCAGTTACTCCATGGCGAGGAACACTGAAGCTTTCTTT
-,-,TRBJ2-2,TRBV7-9,CASSLAGGGTGELFF,TGTGCCAGCAGCTTAGCAGGTGGAGGAACCGGGGAGCTGTTTTTT
-,-,TRBJ1-4,TRBV5-6,CASSLTNEKLFF,TGTGCCAGCAGCTTGACTAATGAAAAACTGTTTTTT
-,-,TRBJ2-3,TRBV10-3,CAIKIEETDRTDTQYF,TGTGCCATCAAGATAGAGGAGACCGATAGAACAGATACGCAGTATTTT
TRBD1,-,TRBJ1-1,TRBV27,CASSLSPGTANTEAFF,TGTGCCAGCAGTTTATCGCCCGGGACAGCGAACACTGAAGCTTTCTTT
TRBD1,-,TRBJ1-4,TRBV9,CASSGRTGVDEKLFF,TGTGCCAGCAGCGGAAGGACAGGGGTGGATGAAAAACTGTTTTTT
-,-,TRBJ2-7,TRBV9,CASSVRRSYEQYF,TGTGCCAGCAGCGTAAGGCGGTCCTACGAGCAGTACTTC